This T cell receptor (beta chain) was identified during a study of cytomegalovirus exposure and HLA in healthy donors. Regarding the study as a whole: The investigators catalogued 150 to 200 TCR beta chains as cytomegalovirus-associated.

In its sample, this clone was seen once. What it binds is unknown. V was pared by 7 bases and J by 1 base, with 4 bases of the junction left unmatched. The CDR3 loop spans 14 amino acids. In germline, CDR1 is MNHNS, CDR2 SASEGT. Primers: 60 Vbeta forward and 13 Jbeta reverse. Generated by immunoSEQ multiplex PCR, the TCRdb table keeps only in-frame clones and is missing some. The table has about 200,000 clones, about 82% seen once; the top ten hold less than 2.5%. The genes are TRBV6-1 and TRBJ1-5; TRBD1 matches 7 bases. Input material: PBMCs. The TCR originated in a woman aged 45-59 years in good health and CMV-seronegative. The DNA for the CDR3 is TGTGCCAGCAATGAGGGACAGAGCAATCAGCCCCAGCATTTT. Protein sequence: CASNEGQSNQPQHF.